This record concerns one T cell receptor (beta chain) sequence. The data were taken from a study of blood T cell repertoires in COVID-19. Trimming stripped 3 bases from V and 4 bases from J, with 13 bases between. This CDR3 has 14 amino acids. Germline loops: CDR1 SGHRS, CDR2 YFSETQ. TCRdb's table, derived via immunoSEQ multiplex PCR, lists solely in-frame clones and lacks some. The repertoire holds approximately 320,000 clones, with roughly 90% as singletons. The participants were between about 18 and 100 years old and came from roughly 24 US areas. This sequence was found in a man between 60 and 75 years old who had recovered from COVID-19. Sequencing was carried out using PBMCs or T cells enriched from blood (not recorded which). This chain links TRBV5-1 with TRBJ1-2; TRBD1 is a possible D gene (5 bases). CDR3 loop: CASSSDNVAYGYTF. The CDR3 DNA is TGCGCCAGCAGCTCGGACAACGTTGCCTATGGCTACACCTTC.